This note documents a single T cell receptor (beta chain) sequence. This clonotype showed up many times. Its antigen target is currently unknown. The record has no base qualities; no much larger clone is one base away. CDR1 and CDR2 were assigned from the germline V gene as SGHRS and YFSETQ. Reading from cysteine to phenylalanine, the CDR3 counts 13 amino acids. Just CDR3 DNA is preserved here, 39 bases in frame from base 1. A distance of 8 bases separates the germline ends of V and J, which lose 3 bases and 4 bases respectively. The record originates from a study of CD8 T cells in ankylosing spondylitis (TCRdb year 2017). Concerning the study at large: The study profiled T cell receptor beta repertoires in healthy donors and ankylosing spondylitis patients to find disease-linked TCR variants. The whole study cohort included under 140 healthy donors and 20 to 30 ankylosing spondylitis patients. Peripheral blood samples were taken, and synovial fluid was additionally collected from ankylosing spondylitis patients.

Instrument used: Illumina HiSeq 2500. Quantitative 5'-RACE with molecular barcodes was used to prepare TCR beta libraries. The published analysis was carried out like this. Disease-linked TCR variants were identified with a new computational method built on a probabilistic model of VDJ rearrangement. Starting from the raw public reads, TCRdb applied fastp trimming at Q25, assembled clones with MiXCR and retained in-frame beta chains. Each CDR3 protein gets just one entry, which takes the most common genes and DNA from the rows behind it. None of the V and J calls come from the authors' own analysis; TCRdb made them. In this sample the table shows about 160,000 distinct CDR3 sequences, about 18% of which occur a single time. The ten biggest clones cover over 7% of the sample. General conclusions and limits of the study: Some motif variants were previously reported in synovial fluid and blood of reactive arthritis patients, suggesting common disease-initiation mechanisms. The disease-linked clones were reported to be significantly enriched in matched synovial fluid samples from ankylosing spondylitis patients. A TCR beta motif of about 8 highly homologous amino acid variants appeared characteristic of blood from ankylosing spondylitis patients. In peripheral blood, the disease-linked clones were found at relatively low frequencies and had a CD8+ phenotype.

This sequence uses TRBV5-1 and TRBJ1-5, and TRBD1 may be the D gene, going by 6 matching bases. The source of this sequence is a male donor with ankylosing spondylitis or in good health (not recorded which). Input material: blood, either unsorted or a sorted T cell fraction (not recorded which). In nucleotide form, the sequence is TGCGCCAGCAGCTCTACAGGGAATCAGCCCCAGCATTTT. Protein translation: CASSSTGNQPQHF.